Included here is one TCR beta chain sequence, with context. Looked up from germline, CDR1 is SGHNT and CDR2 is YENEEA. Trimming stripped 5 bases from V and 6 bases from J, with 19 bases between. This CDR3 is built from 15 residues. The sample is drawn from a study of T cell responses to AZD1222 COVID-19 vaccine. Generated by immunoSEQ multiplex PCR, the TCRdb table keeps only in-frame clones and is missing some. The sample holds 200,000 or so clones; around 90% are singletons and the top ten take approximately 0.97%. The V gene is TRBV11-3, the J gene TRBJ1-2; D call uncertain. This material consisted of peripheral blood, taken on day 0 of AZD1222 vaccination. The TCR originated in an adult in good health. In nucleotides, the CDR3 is TGTGCCAGCAGCGGTGGAGGACCGAATTCGGATGGCTACACCTTC. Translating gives CASSGGGPNSDGYTF.